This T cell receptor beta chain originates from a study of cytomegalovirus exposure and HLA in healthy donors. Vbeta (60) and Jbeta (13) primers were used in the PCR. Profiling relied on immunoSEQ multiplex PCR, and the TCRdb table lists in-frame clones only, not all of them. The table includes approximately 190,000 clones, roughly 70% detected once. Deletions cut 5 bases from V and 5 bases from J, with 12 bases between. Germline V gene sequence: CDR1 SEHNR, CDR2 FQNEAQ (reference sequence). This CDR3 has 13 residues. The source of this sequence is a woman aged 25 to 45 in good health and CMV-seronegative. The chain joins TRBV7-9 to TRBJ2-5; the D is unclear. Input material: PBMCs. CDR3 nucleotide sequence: TGTGCCAGCAGCCCGCCGGTGAGGGAGACCCAGTACTTC. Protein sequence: CASSPPVRETQYF.